This T cell receptor beta chain was retrieved from a study of Graves' ophthalmopathy and Graves' hyperthyroidism. Patients were diagnosed from clinical symptoms, serum thyroxine, TRAb, thyroid ultrasound and orbital computed tomography. Comment on this clonotype: Its antigen is still unknown. This sequence may be a read error, since a much larger clone differs from it by one base. It is likely a read error, because the conserved phenylalanine at the end of the CDR3 is missing.

Overall study results and limits: A majority of expanded thyroid clonotypes exceeding 0.001 frequency were likewise present in blood.

Researchers took RNA transcripts and amplified TCR beta CDR3 regions from them. In the first round, RT-PCR was carried out with HTBI primers, and a multiplex PCR formed the second round. TCRdb re-analysed the multiplex PCR reads in MiXCR, keeping a single row per CDR3 protein. The sample comprises 900,000 to 1,200,000 distinct CDR3 sequences, about 36% of which are singletons, and roughly 11% rests with the top ten. Trimming took 3 bases from V and 5 from J, leaving 18 bases between them. CDR1 and CDR2 from the germline V gene are SGHRS and YFSETQ. The CDR3 sequence is 15 residues long. Sequencing was carried out using peripheral blood or thyroid tissue (not recorded which). The origin of this receptor is an adult man with Graves' hyperthyroidism. The J gene is TRBJ2-7, the V gene TRBV5-1, with D unresolved. CDR3 protein: CASSWPGSDGDEQYL. The CDR3 region has the DNA TGCGCCAGCAGCTGGCCAGGATCCGATGGCGACGAGCAGTACCTC.